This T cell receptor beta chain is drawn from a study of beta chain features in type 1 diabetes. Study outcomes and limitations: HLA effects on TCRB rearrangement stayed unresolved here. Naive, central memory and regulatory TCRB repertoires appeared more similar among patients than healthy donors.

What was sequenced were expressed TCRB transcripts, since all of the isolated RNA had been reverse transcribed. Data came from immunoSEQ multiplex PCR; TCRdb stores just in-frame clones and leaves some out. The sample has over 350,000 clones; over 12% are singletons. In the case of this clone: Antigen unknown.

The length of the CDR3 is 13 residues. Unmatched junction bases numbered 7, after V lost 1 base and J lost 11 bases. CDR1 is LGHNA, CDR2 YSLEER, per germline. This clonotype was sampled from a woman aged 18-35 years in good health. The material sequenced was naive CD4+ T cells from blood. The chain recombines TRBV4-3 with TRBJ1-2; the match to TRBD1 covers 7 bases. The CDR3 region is CASSQVGDRPYTF. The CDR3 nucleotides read TGCGCCAGCAGCCAAGTAGGGGACAGACCTTACACCTTC.